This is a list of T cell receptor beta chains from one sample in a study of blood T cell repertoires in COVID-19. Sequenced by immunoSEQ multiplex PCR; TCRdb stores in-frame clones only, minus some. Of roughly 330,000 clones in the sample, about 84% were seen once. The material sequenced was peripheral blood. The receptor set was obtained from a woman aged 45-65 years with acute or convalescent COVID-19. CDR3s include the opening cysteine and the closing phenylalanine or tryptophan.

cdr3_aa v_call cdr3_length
CASSLTGPDTQYF TRBV11-1 13
CATSTLDRASGNTIYF TRBV15 16
CASSTRTSGITDTQYF TRBV9 16
CASSDGTNGVDTQYF TRBV11-3 15
CASSQGDRGVSGNTIYF TRBV4-2 17
CASSLIRTAFFF TRBV7-2 12
CSASLLGRNSYEQYF TRBV20-1 15
CASSPDRQKLFF TRBV7-9 12
CASSQIAGPQETQYF TRBV3-1/TRBV3-2 15
CSARGTDTQYF TRBV29-1 11
CASSAGTEINYGYTF TRBV7-3 15
CASSLAGVTGEQYF TRBV5-1 14
CASSLPGGAVNTQYF TRBV28 15
CASSLRDRAYEQYF TRBV5-1 14
CSGLLTGVYNEQFF TRBV29-1 14
CAISESGEENQPQHF TRBV10-3 15
CATRTGAMNTEAFF TRBV28 14
CASSPTLAGGPWEQFF TRBV5-1 16
CASSRTSGRRWVDTQYF TRBV7-2 17
CASSLAGLMVTEAFF TRBV5-4 15
CASSFQFTEAFF TRBV11-2 12
CASGTGYLSTDTQYF TRBV2 15
CSVAGRENTGELFF TRBV29-1 14
CASSPPGQALYEQYF TRBV18 15
CASSLRWTGRNTIYF TRBV27 15
CASGGTGVWEKLFF TRBV28 14
CASSSGTSSYPGELFF TRBV7-9 16
CASREASGSTDTQYF TRBV28 15
CASSGGSGTEAFF TRBV7-3 13
CASSGTSVDTQYF TRBV19 13
CASSPNRGTEAFF TRBV18 13